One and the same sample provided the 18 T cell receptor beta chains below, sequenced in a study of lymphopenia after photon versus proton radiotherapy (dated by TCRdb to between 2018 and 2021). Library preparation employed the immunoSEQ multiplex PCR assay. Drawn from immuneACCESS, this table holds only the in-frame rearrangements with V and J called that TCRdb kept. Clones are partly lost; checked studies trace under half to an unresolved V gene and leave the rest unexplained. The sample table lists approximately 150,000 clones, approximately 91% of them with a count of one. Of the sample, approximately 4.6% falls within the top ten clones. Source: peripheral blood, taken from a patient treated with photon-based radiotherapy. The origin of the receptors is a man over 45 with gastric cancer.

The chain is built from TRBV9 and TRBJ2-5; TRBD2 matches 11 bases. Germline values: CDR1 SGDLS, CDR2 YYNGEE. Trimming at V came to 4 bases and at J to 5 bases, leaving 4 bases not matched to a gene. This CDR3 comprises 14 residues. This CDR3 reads CASSSSGRRETQYF. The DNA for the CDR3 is TGTGCCAGCAGCTCTAGCGGGAGGAGGGAGACCCAGTACTTC.

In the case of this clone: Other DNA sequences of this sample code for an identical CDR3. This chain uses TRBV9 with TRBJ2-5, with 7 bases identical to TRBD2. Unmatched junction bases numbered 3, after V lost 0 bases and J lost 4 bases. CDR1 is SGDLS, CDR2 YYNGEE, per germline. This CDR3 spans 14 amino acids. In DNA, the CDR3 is TGTGCCAGCAGCGTAGGCGGGGGAGGAGAGACCCAGTACTTC. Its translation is CASSVGGGGETQYF.

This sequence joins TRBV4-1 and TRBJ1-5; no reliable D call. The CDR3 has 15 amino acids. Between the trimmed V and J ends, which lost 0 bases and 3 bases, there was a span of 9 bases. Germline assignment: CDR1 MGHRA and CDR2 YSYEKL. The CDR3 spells CASSQDHEFNQPQHF. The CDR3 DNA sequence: TGCGCCAGCAGCCAAGATCACGAGTTCAATCAGCCCCAGCATTTT.

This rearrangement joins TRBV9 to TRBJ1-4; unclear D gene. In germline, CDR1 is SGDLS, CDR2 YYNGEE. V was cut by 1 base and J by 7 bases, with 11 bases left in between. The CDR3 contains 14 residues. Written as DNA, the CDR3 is TGTGCCAGCAGCGTACGGCCGGGAGGTGAAAAACTGTTTTTT. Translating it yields CASSVRPGGEKLFF.

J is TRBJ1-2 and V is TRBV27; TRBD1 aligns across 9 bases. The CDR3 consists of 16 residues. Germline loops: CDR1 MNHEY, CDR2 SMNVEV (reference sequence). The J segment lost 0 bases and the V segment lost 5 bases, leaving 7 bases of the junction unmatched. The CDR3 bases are TGTGCCAGCAGTCTTGACAGGGGGACAGCTAACTATGGCTACACCTTC. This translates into CASSLDRGTANYGYTF.

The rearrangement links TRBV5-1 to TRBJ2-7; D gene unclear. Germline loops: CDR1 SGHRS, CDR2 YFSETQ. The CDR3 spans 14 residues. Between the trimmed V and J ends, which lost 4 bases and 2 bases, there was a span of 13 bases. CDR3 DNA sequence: TGCGCCAGCAGCCCCCGGGCGGAGCCCTACGAGCAGTACTTC. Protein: CASSPRAEPYEQYF.

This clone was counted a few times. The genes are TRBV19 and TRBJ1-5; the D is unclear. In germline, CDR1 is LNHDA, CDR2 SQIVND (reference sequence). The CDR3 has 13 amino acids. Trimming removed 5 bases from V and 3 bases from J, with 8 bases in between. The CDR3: CASSASFNQPQHF. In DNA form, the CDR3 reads TGTGCCAGTAGTGCGTCTTTCAATCAGCCCCAGCATTTT.

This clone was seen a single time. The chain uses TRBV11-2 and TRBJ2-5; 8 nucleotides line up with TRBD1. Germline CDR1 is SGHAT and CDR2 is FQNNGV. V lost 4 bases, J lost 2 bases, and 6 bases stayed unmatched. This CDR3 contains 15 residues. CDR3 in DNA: TGTGCCAGCAGCTCCGGACAGGGTAGGCAAGAGACCCAGTACTTC. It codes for CASSSGQGRQETQYF.

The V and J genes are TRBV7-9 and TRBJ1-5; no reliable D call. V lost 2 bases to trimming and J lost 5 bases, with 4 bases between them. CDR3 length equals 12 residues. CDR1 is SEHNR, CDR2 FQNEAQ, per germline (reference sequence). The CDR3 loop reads CASSLIDQPQHF. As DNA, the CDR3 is TGTGCCAGCAGCTTAATCGATCAGCCCCAGCATTTT.

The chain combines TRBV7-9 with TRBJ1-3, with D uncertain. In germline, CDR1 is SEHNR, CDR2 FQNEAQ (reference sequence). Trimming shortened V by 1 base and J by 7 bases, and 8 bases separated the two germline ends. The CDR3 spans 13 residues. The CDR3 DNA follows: TGTGCCAGCAGCTTAGGGACGGCCAACACCATATATTTT. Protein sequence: CASSLGTANTIYF.

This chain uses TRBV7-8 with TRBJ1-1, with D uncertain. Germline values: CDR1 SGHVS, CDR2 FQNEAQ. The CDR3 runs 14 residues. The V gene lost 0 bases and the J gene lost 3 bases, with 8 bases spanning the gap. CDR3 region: CASSLAEAHTEAFF. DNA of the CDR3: TGTGCCAGCAGCTTAGCGGAGGCGCACACTGAAGCTTTCTTT.

In DNA form, the CDR3 reads TGCGCCAGCAGCCAAGCCTCTAGCCCGAGCTCGGAGACCCAGTACTTC. It is translated as CASSQASSPSSETQYF. The genes are TRBV4-1 and TRBJ2-5; weak D call: TRBD2 (5 bases). V gave up 1 base and J gave up 5 bases, with 17 bases separating them. Per the germline V gene, CDR1 is MGHRA and CDR2 is YSYEKL. This CDR3 spans 16 amino acids.

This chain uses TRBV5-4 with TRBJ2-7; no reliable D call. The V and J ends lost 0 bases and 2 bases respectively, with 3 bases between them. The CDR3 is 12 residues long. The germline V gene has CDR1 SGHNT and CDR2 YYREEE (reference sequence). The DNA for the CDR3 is TGTGCCAGCAGCTTGGAAACCTACGAGCAGTACTTC. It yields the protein CASSLETYEQYF.

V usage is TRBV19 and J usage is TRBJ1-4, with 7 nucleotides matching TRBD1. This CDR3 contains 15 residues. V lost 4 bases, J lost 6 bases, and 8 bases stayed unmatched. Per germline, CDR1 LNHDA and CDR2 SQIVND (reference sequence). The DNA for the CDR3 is TGTGCCAGTAGTAGACGCAGGGGGTTTGATGAAAAACTGTTTTTT. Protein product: CASSRRRGFDEKLFF.

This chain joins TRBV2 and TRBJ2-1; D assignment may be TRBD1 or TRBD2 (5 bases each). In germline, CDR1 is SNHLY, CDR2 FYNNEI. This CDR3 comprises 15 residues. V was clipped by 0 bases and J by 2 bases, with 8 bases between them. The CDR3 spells CASSEAGAPYNEQFF. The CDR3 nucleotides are TGTGCCAGCAGTGAAGCCGGGGCCCCCTACAATGAGCAGTTCTTC.

CDR3 sequence reads: CASSLVRVAGNTIYF. For the CDR3, the DNA is TGTGCCAGCAGCTTGGTAAGGGTCGCTGGAAACACCATATATTTT. This chain links TRBV5-6 with TRBJ1-3; D is unresolved. The germline V gene has CDR1 SGHDT and CDR2 YYEEEE. Trimming left V 0 bases short and J 2 bases short, with 9 bases between. The CDR3 sequence is 15 residues long. Full variable domain (rest looked up from reference TRBV5-6 and TRBJ1-3): DAGVTQSPTHLIKTRGQQVTLRCSPKSGHDTVSWYQQALGQGPQFIFQYYEEEERQRGNFPDRFSGHQFPNYSSELNVNALLLGDSALYLCASSLVRVAGNTIYFGEGSWLTVV.

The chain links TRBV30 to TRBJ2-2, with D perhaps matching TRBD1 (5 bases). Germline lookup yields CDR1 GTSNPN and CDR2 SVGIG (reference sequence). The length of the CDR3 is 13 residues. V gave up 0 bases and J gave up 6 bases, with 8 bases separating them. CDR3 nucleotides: TGTGCCTGGAGTGTCAGGGCCGCCGGGGAGCTGTTTTTT. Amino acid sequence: CAWSVRAAGELFF.

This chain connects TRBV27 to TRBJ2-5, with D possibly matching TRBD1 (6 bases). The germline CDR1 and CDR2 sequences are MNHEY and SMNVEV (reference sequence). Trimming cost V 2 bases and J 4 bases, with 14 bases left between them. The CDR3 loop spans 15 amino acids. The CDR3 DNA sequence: TGTGCCAGCAGTTTAGGGGGCGACAGTTCAGAGACCCAGTACTTC. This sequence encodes CASSLGGDSSETQYF.